A single sample is the source of the 9 T cell receptor beta chains below, sequenced in a study of technical replicates of blood from several donors. Some clones are missing from TCRdb's copy, which holds only in-frame ones; the method was immunoSEQ multiplex PCR. The repertoire holds 67,000 or so clones, roughly 89% seen once, with roughly 0.4% in the top ten. The sample consisted of T cells isolated from PBMCs. These receptors were taken from a human donor in good health.

V usage is TRBV19 and J usage is TRBJ2-5, with D perhaps TRBD1 (6 bases). Trimming removed 5 bases from V and 7 bases from J, with 14 bases in between. This CDR3 is 13 amino acids long. The germline V gene encodes CDR1 LNHDA and CDR2 SQIVND (reference sequence). The CDR3 is CASSPGQSWTQYF. As DNA, the CDR3 is TGTGCCAGTAGTCCCGGACAGTCATGGACCCAGTACTTC.

The rearrangement links TRBV7-2 to TRBJ2-7; D may be TRBD2 (5 bases). V was clipped by 2 bases and J by 6 bases, with 17 bases between them. From germline, CDR1 is SGHTA and CDR2 FQGNSA. The CDR3 has 15 amino acids. The CDR3: CASSLSTLVGGEQYF. DNA for the CDR3: TGTGCCAGCAGCTTATCTACACTAGTAGGAGGCGAGCAGTACTTC.

This clone showed up just once. The chain has TRBV7-9 and TRBJ1-4; D is uncertain. Germline-derived CDR1 and CDR2 are SEHNR and FQNEAQ (reference sequence). V was cut by 3 bases and J by 0 bases, with 5 bases left in between. The CDR3 has 14 amino acids. CDR3 residues: CASSFLATNEKLFF. CDR3 sequence (DNA): TGTGCCAGCAGCTTTCTAGCAACTAATGAAAAACTGTTTTTT.

The chain uses TRBV19 and TRBJ1-3; D remains unclear. CDR1 LNHDA and CDR2 SQIVND come from the germline V gene (reference sequence). Trimming shortened V by 7 bases and J by 1 base, and 8 bases separated the two germline ends. This CDR3 is 13 amino acids long. The CDR3 nucleotides are TGTGCCAGTAAATGGGCATCTGGAAACACCATATATTTT. This sequence encodes CASKWASGNTIYF. Looking up the rest from reference TRBV19 and TRBJ1-3 gives the full variable domain: DGGITQSPKYLFRKEGQNVTLSCEQNLNHDAMYWYRQDPGQGLRLIYYSQIVNDFQKGDIAEGYSVSREKKESFPLTVTSAQKNPTAFYLCASKWASGNTIYFGEGSWLTVV.

The rearrangement links TRBV5-1 to TRBJ2-7; tentative D call: TRBD1 (6 bases). CDR1 and CDR2 (germline): SGHRS, YFSETQ. CDR3 length: 14 amino acids. V was shortened by 1 base and J by 3 bases, with 11 bases between the two germline ends. In DNA, the CDR3 is TGCGCCAGCAGCTTGAGGACAGATCTCTACGAGCAGTACTTC. Translation gives CASSLRTDLYEQYF.

V is TRBV6-1 and J is TRBJ1-1, with D uncertain. Trimming pared 6 bases from V and 1 base from J, leaving 6 bases between. This CDR3 region has 12 residues. Germline V gene lookup returns CDR1 MNHNS and CDR2 SASEGT. This chain's CDR3 is CASSEGNTEAFF. DNA of the CDR3: TGTGCCAGCAGCGAGGGGAACACTGAAGCTTTCTTT.

This chain joins TRBV21-1 and TRBJ1-5; whether TRBD1, the table's D call, matches the DNA was not checked. TRBV21-1 is a pseudogene segment. The CDR3 is 14 amino acids. CDR3 sequence reads: CASSKEDTYQPQHF. DNA for the CDR3: TGTGCCAGCAGCAAAGAGGACACTTATCAGCCCCAGCATTTT.

The chain carries TRBV30 and TRBJ2-5, with 10 positions matching TRBD2. This CDR3 is built from 14 residues. Germline lookup yields CDR1 GTSNPN and CDR2 SVGIG (reference sequence). CDR3: CASGTSALQETQYF. As DNA, the CDR3 is TGTGCTTCCGGGACTAGCGCCCTGCAAGAGACCCAGTACTTC.

CDR3 in amino acids: CASSEPAGAYNEQFF. CDR3 nucleotide sequence: TGTGCCAGCAGTGAGCCAGCGGGAGCTTACAATGAGCAGTTCTTC. The chain recombines TRBV6-1 with TRBJ2-1; the match to TRBD2 covers 8 bases. CDR3 length: 15 residues. Trimming took 3 bases from V and 4 from J; bases not matched to a gene: 5. Germline CDR1 MNHNS, CDR2 SASEGT.